Detailed here is one TCR beta chain. CDR1 is MNHEY, CDR2 SMNVEV, per germline (reference sequence). With V trimmed by 6 bases and J by 3 bases, 8 bases remained unmatched. The CDR3 consists of 15 residues. This specimen belongs to a study of control samples from healthy donors and cancer patients. Assay used: immunoSEQ multiplex PCR; TCRdb lists only in-frame clones, some missing. Of fewer than 200,000 clones in the sample, 80% to 90% are singletons; the top ten hold more than 10%. The rearrangement uses TRBV27 and TRBJ2-3, with TRBD1 matching over 8 bases. The source of this sequence is a man between 25 and 39 years old in good health. The sample consisted of blood. CDR3 DNA: TGTGCCAGCAGGAGACAGGGGCGTGGGACAGATACGCAGTATTTT. This encodes CASRRQGRGTDTQYF.